The rows below give T cell receptor beta chains drawn from one sample of a study of regulatory T cells in long-lasting Graves disease. Each CDR3 protein gets one entry after TCRdb re-called the multiplex PCR reads with MiXCR. The sample has fewer than 550,000 distinct CDR3 sequences; about 17% are singletons. These sequences were also reported in another study, on T cells in Graves' hyperthyroidism and ophthalmopathy.

Sequencing used peripheral blood mononuclear cells (PBMCs), obtained at new diagnosis, from a patient treated with antithyroid drugs. Receptors originate from a woman between 18 and 30 years old with Graves disease. The CDR3 runs from the conserved cysteine through the conserved F or W. D genes are given only for firm matches. For some rows the clone size is stated as once, few or many, or as a class when expanded; others skip it.

V gene	J gene	D gene	clone size	CDR3 DNA	CDR3 protein
TRBV19	TRBJ1-4	-	-	TGTGCCAGTGGCGGTTGGACTAATGAAAAACTGTTTTTT	CASGGWTNEKLFF
TRBV7-2	TRBJ2-5	-	-	TGTGCCAGCAGCTTCACCAGAGGCAGTCAAGAGACCCAGTACTTC	CASSFTRGSQETQYF
TRBV28	TRBJ1-1	-	many	TGTGCCAGCAGTCCGCCCCTCCGGGCCCCCACTGAAGCTTTCTTT	CASSPPLRAPTEAFF
TRBV19	TRBJ1-6	-	few	TGTGCCAGTAGTACCAGACAGGATTCACCCCTCCACTTT	CASSTRQDSPLHF
TRBV28	TRBJ1-5	-	many	TGTGCCAGCAGTTTAGCGGGCCCCGGGAATCAGCCCCAGCATTTT	CASSLAGPGNQPQHF
TRBV12-3/TRBV12-4	TRBJ1-6	-	-	TGTGCCAGCAGCCTCGACAGCTCCTATAATTCACCCCTCCACTTT	CASSLDSSYNSPLHF
TRBV3-1	TRBJ2-7	TRBD2	many	TGTGCCAGCAGCTTCGGACTAGCGGGAGACTACGAGCAGTACTTC	CASSFGLAGDYEQYF
TRBV20-1	TRBJ2-7	-	few	TGCAGTGCTAGATTGGGGACCCCGGCGTACGAGCAGTACTTC	CSARLGTPAYEQYF
TRBV18	TRBJ2-7	-	few	TGTGCCAGCTCACCCCCCGGAGGTGTCCACGAGCAGTACTTC	CASSPPGGVHEQYF
TRBV3-1	TRBJ2-3	TRBD2	many	TGTGCCAGTGGACTAGCGGGGTCAGATACGCAGTATTTT	CASGLAGSDTQYF
TRBV7-2	TRBJ1-2	TRBD1	few	TGTGCCAGCAGCTTAGAGGGACAGGGGGCGAAGGGCTACACCTTC	CASSLEGQGAKGYTF
TRBV5-1	TRBJ2-5	TRBD2	-	TGCGCCAGCAGCTTGGAGGGACTAGGGGGGGAGACCCAGTACTTC	CASSLEGLGGETQYF
TRBV12-3/TRBV12-4	TRBJ2-1	TRBD1	many	TGTGCCAGCAGGGACCGGGACAGGGGAGTGGGCTCCTACAATGAGCAGTTCTTC	CASRDRDRGVGSYNEQFF
TRBV27	TRBJ2-1	-	-	TGTGCCAGCAGTATGACAGGCCTGAGATCGGGTCGGTTCTTC	CASSMTGLRSGRFF
TRBV11-2	TRBJ1-6	-	many	TGTGCCAGCAGCTTACAGGGAGCACCCCTCCACTTT	CASSLQGAPLHF
TRBV4-3	TRBJ2-3	TRBD2	-	TGCGCCAGCAGCCAAGCCTCGGGACTACCTACCGGTACGCAGTATTTT	CASSQASGLPTGTQYF
TRBV20-1	TRBJ1-5	-	many	TGCAGTGCTAGTGAGGGGTGGGTCAATCAGCCCCAGCATTTT	CSASEGWVNQPQHF
TRBV25-1	TRBJ1-6	TRBD1	-	TGTGCCAGCAGTGAACCGGGACAGGGACTTTCACCCCTCCACTTT	CASSEPGQGLSPLHF
TRBV29-1	TRBJ1-2	-	few	TGCAGCGTTGAAAGTCGGCACCTCGGCTACACCTTC	CSVESRHLGYTF
TRBV6-1	TRBJ1-6	-	-	TGTGCCAGCAGTAGACAGTTTGTAAATTCACCCCTCCACTTT	CASSRQFVNSPLHF
TRBV28	TRBJ2-7	TRBD1	many	TGTGCCAGCAGTTTATTGGGACAGGAAGTGTACGAGCAGTACTTC	CASSLLGQEVYEQYF
TRBV7-2	TRBJ2-5	-	few	TGTGCCAGCAGCTTAGCGTTCAGGGAGACCCAGTACTTC	CASSLAFRETQYF
TRBV3-1	TRBJ2-7	-	-	TGTGCCAGCAGCATAACTAGGTACGAGCAGTACTTC	CASSITRYEQYF
TRBV28	TRBJ1-1	-	-	TGTGCCAGCAGGCCGGGGGGGTTGAACACTGAAGCTTTCTTT	CASRPGGLNTEAFF
TRBV28	TRBJ2-3	TRBD2	-	TGTGCCAGCAGTACCGGGACTAGCGGGAGCACAGATCCGCAGTATTTT	CASSTGTSGSTDPQYF
TRBV5-1	TRBJ1-2	-	many	TGCGCCAGCAGCTTCGAGGGTTTCGGCTACACCTTC	CASSFEGFGYTF
TRBV12-3/TRBV12-4	TRBJ2-3	TRBD2	many	TGTGCCAGCACAGAGGCGGGAGGCGACACAGATACGCAGTATTTT	CASTEAGGDTDTQYF
TRBV11-2	TRBJ2-7	TRBD2	many	TGTGCCAGCAGCACGCAACCGGGACTAGCGTCGTACGAGCAGTACTTC	CASSTQPGLASYEQYF
TRBV6-1	TRBJ1-2	-	many	TGTGCCAGCAGTGATCCCGGGGCCTATGGCTACACCTTC	CASSDPGAYGYTF
TRBV30	TRBJ2-7	-	many	TGTGCCTGGACGGGGCATGGACAGTACGAGCAGTACTTC	CAWTGHGQYEQYF
TRBV7-7	TRBJ2-3	-	few	TGTGCTAGCAGCTTAGGATATGGGGATACGCAGTATTTT	CASSLGYGDTQYF
TRBV24-1	TRBJ2-2	TRBD2	-	TGTGCCACCAGCCCCTCCCAACTAGCGGGAGGGCCGGTTGACACCGGGGAGCTGTTTTTT	CATSPSQLAGGPVDTGELFF
TRBV7-9	TRBJ1-3	-	few	TGTGCCAGCAGCCCTTCGTATAGGGAGAACACCATATATTTT	CASSPSYRENTIYF
TRBV7-6	TRBJ2-3	-	-	TGTGCCAGCAGCGAATCCCGCCCGCCCCCGGATACGCAGTATTTT	CASSESRPPPDTQYF
TRBV6-5	TRBJ1-2	-	many	TGTGCCAGCAGTTACTCGTCCAGGGTCCATGGCTACACCTTC	CASSYSSRVHGYTF
TRBV20-1	TRBJ2-5	TRBD2	many	TGCAGTGCCCGAGCCGGGACTAGCGGGAGGGCCTCCCAAGAGACCCAGTACTTC	CSARAGTSGRASQETQYF
TRBV29-1	TRBJ2-6	-	few	TGCAGCGTTGGGGAACGGACTGGGGCCAACGTCCTGACTTTC	CSVGERTGANVLTF
TRBV7-2	TRBJ2-7	-	many	TGTGCCAGCAGCTCCGGGACACCCTACGAGCAGTACTTC	CASSSGTPYEQYF
TRBV6-1	TRBJ2-1	TRBD1	-	TGTGCCACCACGTGGACAGGGGGGGACAATGAGCAGTTCTTC	CATTWTGGDNEQFF
TRBV15	TRBJ2-3	-	many	TGTGCCACCAGCAAGTCTCCGAGCACAGATACGCAGTATTTT	CATSKSPSTDTQYF